The TCR beta chain under discussion was sequenced for a study of CD8+CD57+ T cells in acquired aplastic anemia. Background on the study: The mean DNA yield obtained from sorted CD4+ and CD8+ cells came to 3.2 ug. An average of about 9.8 million reads for CD4+ cells was obtained from healthy donors. Overall study findings and caveats: The same twenty-nine CD8+ CDR3 sequences occurred in patients and in controls.

The germline V gene has CDR1 SGHDT and CDR2 YYEEEE. V was clipped by 3 bases and J by 1 base; unmatched bases: 6. The length of the CDR3 is 16 residues. There are many counts of this clonotype. Its antigen is not identified. Profiles of TCR beta VDJ and CDR3 were generated from a genomic DNA template. TCRdb used MiXCR to reprocess the reads, holding one entry per CDR3 protein. In the table there are more than 40,000 distinct CDR3 sequences, approximately 72% of which are singletons. The clonotype was recovered from a human donor in good health, serving as a control. Sequencing used sorted CD4+, CD8+, or CD8+CD57+ T cells (not recorded which) from PBMCs. The chain links TRBV5-6 to TRBJ1-5; TRBD1 agrees at 8 bases. The CDR3 DNA reads as TGTGCCAGCAGCTCCTACTGGACAGGGAGCAATCAGCCCCAGCATTTT. Residues: CASSSYWTGSNQPQHF.